The entry below describes one T cell receptor beta chain. Its cognate antigen is unknown. Donors were some 11 juvenile idiopathic arthritis patients with active disease, 3 polyarticular and 8 oligoarticular. The CDR3 spans 18 residues. The DNA is unrecorded. Germline lookup yields CDR1 LNHDA and CDR2 SQIVND (reference sequence). The method was immunoSEQ multiplex PCR; TCRdb's version includes in-frame clones alone and lacks a portion of them. The sample's table shows some 10,000 clones. The sample is drawn from a study of synovial regulatory T cells in juvenile arthritis. Study-wide points: Synovial Treg CDR3 sequences overlapped more with iaTregs than other circulating Tregs. Across patients, iaTreg TCR repertoires were mostly private, partly shared with synovial Teff and blood CPL.

The sequencing sample was made of Treg cells from blood. Described subset: remaining (HLA-DR-negative) circulating blood Treg cells. The chain combines TRBV19 with TRBJ2-3; checking the TCRdb D call of TRBD2 is not possible without DNA. The receptor was derived from a donor aged 2-35 years with juvenile idiopathic arthritis. CDR3 loop: CASTPGLAGGRGTDTQYF.